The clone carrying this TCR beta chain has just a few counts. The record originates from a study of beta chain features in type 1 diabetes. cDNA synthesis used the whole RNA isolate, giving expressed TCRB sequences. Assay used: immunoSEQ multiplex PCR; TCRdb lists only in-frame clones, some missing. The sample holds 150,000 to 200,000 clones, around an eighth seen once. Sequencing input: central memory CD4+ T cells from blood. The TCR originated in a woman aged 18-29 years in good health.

The DNA of the CDR3 is TGTGCCACCTCATTGGACAGCCAAGGCTATGGCTACACCTTC. Its protein product is CATSLDSQGYGYTF. V and J are TRBV30 and TRBJ1-2; D possibly corresponds to TRBD1 (6 bases). The CDR3 is 14 amino acids. Trimming left V 8 bases short and J 4 bases short, with 20 bases between. Germline assignment: CDR1 GTSNPN and CDR2 SVGIG (reference sequence).